The entry below gives a single T cell receptor (beta chain) sequence along with its context. As originally analysed: The authors estimated nucleated cell counts from reference gene primer amplification. This table comes from immunoSEQ multiplex PCR, and its TCRdb copy is limited to in-frame clones, with some not included. The D gene and trimming were derived from the DNA, and the V and J assignments and clone size from that table. Among some 260,000 clones, under 90% were seen once, and the ten largest hold around 3.9%. This entry is derived from a study of blood T cell repertoires in COVID-19. Study background: From the United States, Italy and Spain came samples of acute and convalescent COVID-19. The analysed material was cDNA or gDNA that came from T cells, B-cell-depleted T cells, or PBMCs.

Participants' reported clinical history set cohort assignment. Per germline, CDR1 LNHNV and CDR2 YYDKDF (reference sequence). This CDR3 region has 14 residues. V was pared by 1 base and J by 5 bases, with 8 bases between. This receptor was identified in a man aged 25-45 years with acute COVID-19. Input material: PBMCs or T cells enriched from blood (not recorded which). The rearrangement links TRBV15 to TRBJ2-2; no firm D call. The CDR3 nucleotides read TGTGCCACCAGCAGAGTTCCGCGGACCGGGGAGCTGTTTTTT. Translated, it gives CATSRVPRTGELFF.